The 23 T cell receptor beta chains presented below share a single source sample, sequenced in a study of blood T cell repertoires in COVID-19. TCRdb's copy holds only in-frame clones and misses some; the assay was immunoSEQ multiplex PCR. The repertoire holds about 40,000 clones, with 86% as singletons. Source material: peripheral blood. The origin of the receptors is a man aged 50-59 years in a cohort sampled during active COVID-19.

This clone was counted a few times. The chain is built from TRBV7-9 and TRBJ1-1, with 7 positions matching TRBD1. Looked up from germline, CDR1 is SEHNR and CDR2 is FQNEAQ (reference sequence). This CDR3 is built from 14 residues. V lost 1 base to trimming and J lost 7 bases; unmatched junction nucleotides: 6. CDR3 sequence (DNA): TGTGCCAGCAGCTTAGTGGGGACAGAAGTTGAAGCTTTCTTT. The encoded protein is CASSLVGTEVEAFF.

This clone was detected only once. The rearrangement uses TRBV11-2 and TRBJ2-2, with 9 bases aligning to TRBD1. J gave up 0 bases and V 0 bases, and 2 bases lay outside the gene matches. This CDR3 is built from 17 residues. The germline V gene encodes CDR1 SGHAT and CDR2 FQNNGV. The CDR3 sequence: CASSLDWDRANTGELFF. CDR3 in DNA: TGTGCCAGCAGCTTAGATTGGGACAGGGCGAACACCGGGGAGCTGTTTTTT.

This chain connects TRBV11-3 to TRBJ2-5, with 16 bases that match TRBD2. The V gene's germline CDR1 is SGHNT and CDR2 YENEEA. The CDR3 has 16 amino acids. V was pared by 3 bases and J by 5 bases, with 3 bases of the junction left unmatched. The CDR3 here is CASSFGTSGGEETQYF. DNA for the CDR3: TGTGCCAGCAGCTTCGGGACTAGCGGGGGGGAGGAGACCCAGTACTTC.

V gene TRBV11-3 combines with J gene TRBJ1-2; D gene unclear. The CDR3 runs to 14 residues. Deletions cut 1 base from V and 3 bases from J, with 9 bases between. Per germline, CDR1 SGHNT and CDR2 YENEEA. CDR3 DNA sequence: TGTGCCAGCAGCTTAGCCCGGGAAGACTATGGCTACACCTTC. Translated, it gives CASSLAREDYGYTF.

The chain employs TRBV12-3 or TRBV12-4 and TRBJ2-5; no firm D call. CDR3 length equals 13 residues. The V end lost 5 bases, the J end lost 5 bases, and 12 bases lay between the germline ends. The CDR3 sequence is CASSLGFAETQYF. Here the CDR3 DNA reads TGTGCCAGCAGTCTTGGTTTCGCGGAGACCCAGTACTTC.

This rearrangement joins TRBV7-2 to TRBJ2-7; D is unclear. The CDR3 loop spans 11 amino acids. CDR1 is SGHTA, CDR2 FQGNSA, per germline. With 4 bases removed from V and 2 bases from J, the gap between germline ends came to 3 bases. The CDR3 sequence: CASSSAYEQYF. CDR3 bases: TGTGCCAGCAGCTCCGCCTACGAGCAGTACTTC.

With regard to this clone: The sample has other DNA sequences that encode this CDR3 too. The rearrangement joins TRBV14 to TRBJ2-3, with TRBD2 as a possible D gene (6 bases). Germline V gene sequence: CDR1 SGHDN, CDR2 FVKESK. The CDR3 sequence is 14 residues long. V was shortened by 3 bases and J by 5 bases, with 12 bases between the two germline ends. This chain's CDR3 is CASSHRETKDTQYF. The DNA for the CDR3 is TGTGCCAGCAGCCACCGGGAGACTAAAGATACGCAGTATTTT.

The chain couples TRBV2 to TRBJ1-5; D might be TRBD1 (6 bases). This CDR3 region has 15 residues. Germline V lookup: CDR1 SNHLY, CDR2 FYNNEI. Trimming cost V 4 bases and J 0 bases, with 10 bases left between them. The CDR3 reads CASSAAGVSNQPQHF. DNA of the CDR3: TGTGCCAGCAGTGCGGCAGGGGTTAGCAATCAGCCCCAGCATTTT.

V and J are TRBV12-3 or TRBV12-4 and TRBJ2-5, with 7 bases lining up with TRBD1. With V trimmed by 7 bases and J by 5 bases, 7 bases remained unmatched. The CDR3 covers 13 residues. The CDR3 DNA sequence: TGTGCCAGCACTTTGACAGGGTGGGAGACCCAGTACTTC. This codes for CASTLTGWETQYF.

CDR3: CATEASGNTGELFF. DNA for the CDR3: TGTGCCACCGAGGCTAGCGGGAACACCGGGGAGCTGTTTTTT. The V call is TRBV15, the J call TRBJ2-2; 7 bases line up with TRBD2. This CDR3 has 14 amino acids. Looked up from germline, CDR1 is LNHNV and CDR2 is YYDKDF (reference sequence). V dropped 8 bases and J dropped 1; count of bases not matched to a gene: 4.

The V call is TRBV4-1, the J call TRBJ2-5; 7 nucleotides agree with TRBD1. This CDR3 is built from 15 residues. V lost 3 bases and J lost 5; bases outside the gene matches: 9. Germline CDR1 MGHRA, CDR2 YSYEKL. The CDR3 spells CASSHPTGVEETQYF. The CDR3 DNA reads as TGCGCCAGCAGCCACCCAACAGGGGTGGAGGAGACCCAGTACTTC.

The chain couples TRBV10-2 to TRBJ2-3; TRBD1 matches 10 bases. Trimming removed 3 bases from V and 2 bases from J; junction bases left unmatched: 5. Germline CDR1 and CDR2: WSHSY and SAAADI. This CDR3 contains 16 residues. CDR3 amino acids: CASSDATGGNTDTQYF. For the CDR3, the DNA is TGCGCCAGCAGTGATGCGACAGGGGGCAACACAGATACGCAGTATTTT.

This chain connects TRBV19 to TRBJ1-1, with D possibly matching TRBD1 (5 bases). The V gene's germline CDR1 is LNHDA and CDR2 SQIVND (reference sequence). CDR3 length: 15 amino acids. V lost 1 base and J lost 3, with 12 bases in between. CDR3 DNA sequence: TGTGCCAGTAGTATAGGGGGGGACCTGGACACTGAAGCTTTCTTT. This gives the protein CASSIGGDLDTEAFF.

As DNA, the CDR3 is TGTGCCAGCAGCTTCCGACAGGGGAGAAACACCATATATTTT. It is translated as CASSFRQGRNTIYF. The chain couples TRBV7-2 to TRBJ1-3, with 8 bases fitting TRBD1. CDR1 is SGHTA and CDR2 is FQGNSA in the germline V gene. The CDR3 is 14 residues long. The V segment lost 3 bases and the J segment 5 bases; nucleotides outside the gene matches: 3.

The rearrangement uses TRBV25-1 and TRBJ1-3; D gene ambiguous. CDR1 MGHDK and CDR2 SYGVNS come from the germline V gene. The CDR3 has 13 amino acids. V shed 1 base and J shed 3 bases, with 4 bases lying between them. CDR3 sequence: CASSEFFGNTIYF. In DNA, the CDR3 is TGTGCCAGCAGTGAATTCTTTGGAAACACCATATATTTT.

Concerning this clone itself: This sample includes further DNA sequences coding for the same CDR3. This chain uses TRBV19 with TRBJ2-5; a weak D match, TRBD2 (6 bases). With 1 base removed from V and 5 bases from J, the gap between germline ends came to 11 bases. Germline V lookup: CDR1 LNHDA, CDR2 SQIVND (reference sequence). The CDR3 has 14 amino acids. The CDR3 spells CASSIVGGGETQYF. The CDR3 region has the DNA TGTGCCAGTAGTATAGTCGGGGGTGGGGAGACCCAGTACTTC.

The chain is built from TRBV7-8 and TRBJ2-3; D ambiguous. Germline V gives CDR1 SGHVS, CDR2 FQNEAQ. Trimming cost V 0 bases and J 5 bases, with 12 bases left between them. The CDR3 consists of 15 residues. CDR3 residues: CASSLAPSAIDTQYF. The CDR3 coding sequence is TGTGCCAGCAGCTTAGCCCCGTCTGCGATAGATACGCAGTATTTT. Full variable domain (missing parts from reference TRBV7-8 and TRBJ2-3): GAGVSQSPRYKVAKRGQDVALRCDPISGHVSLFWYQQALGQGPEFLTYFQNEAQLDKSGLPSDRFFAERPEGSVSTLKIQRTQQEDSAVYLCASSLAPSAIDTQYFGPGTRLTVL.

V usage is TRBV10-1 and J usage is TRBJ2-1; 10 bases align to TRBD2. With V trimmed by 4 bases and J by 4 bases, 1 base remained unmatched. The CDR3 has 14 residues. Per the germline V gene, CDR1 is WNHNN and CDR2 is SYGVQD (reference sequence). DNA for the CDR3: TGCGCCAGCAGTGTTAGCGGGAGGTACAATGAGCAGTTCTTC. Protein sequence: CASSVSGRYNEQFF.

The gene calls are TRBV7-9 and TRBJ1-5; perhaps TRBD1 as D (5 bases). V gave up 3 bases and J gave up 3 bases, with 18 bases separating them. The CDR3 is made up of 17 amino acids. Germline CDR1 reads SEHNR; CDR2 reads FQNEAQ (reference sequence). The CDR3 DNA follows: TGTGCCAGCAGCTTGTCGGCTGCAGGGAAGGTCAATCAGCCCCAGCATTTT. This sequence encodes CASSLSAAGKVNQPQHF.

The CDR3 DNA is TGTGCCTGTTGGAGGGGTTCCTACAATGAGCAGTTCTTC. Translated: CACWRGSYNEQFF. The genes are TRBV30 and TRBJ2-1; D may be TRBD2 (6 bases). Germline CDR1 and CDR2: GTSNPN and SVGIG (reference sequence). The CDR3 spans 13 residues. V lost 6 bases and J 1 base, leaving 10 bases between the germline ends.

This CDR3 is CASSPPSGAGGNTIYF. CDR3 DNA sequence: TGTGCCAGCTCACCACCCTCCGGGGCGGGAGGAAACACCATATATTTT. J is TRBJ1-3 and V is TRBV18; D might be TRBD1 (5 bases). The germline V gene encodes CDR1 KGHSH and CDR2 LQKENI. The ends were cut back, 0 bases at V and 4 bases at J, with 13 bases in the middle. The CDR3 runs 16 residues.

CDR3: CSVETRVYEQYF. The CDR3 DNA sequence: TGCAGCGTTGAAACTCGGGTCTACGAGCAGTACTTC. The chain joins TRBV29-1 to TRBJ2-7; no firm D call. Germline CDR1 SQVTM, CDR2 ANQGSEA. The CDR3 is made up of 12 amino acids. Trimming stripped 2 bases from V and 3 bases from J, with 8 bases between.

This clone came up once. The chain is built from TRBV21-1 and TRBJ2-7; the D segment call TRBD1 is taken from the table without a DNA check. TRBV21-1 is flagged as a pseudogene. CDR3 length: 14 amino acids. The CDR3 protein is CASSKKQGLYEQYV. CDR3 nucleotide sequence: TGTGCCAGCAGCAAAAAACAGGGTCTTTACGAGCAGTACGTC.